The sequence of this TCR beta chain was determined in a study of shared clonotypes between healthy human individuals. Study summary: Per donor, three plates held CD4 naive cells, three held CD4 memory, two held CD8 naive and one held CD8 memory.

Generated by immunoSEQ multiplex PCR, the TCRdb table keeps only in-frame clones and is missing some. The sample comprises approximately 2,300,000 clones, about nine tenths of which are singletons, and 0.37% rests with the top ten. Trimming cost V 4 bases and J 1 base; bases outside gene matches: 2. The CDR3 sequence is 15 residues long. The germline V gene has CDR1 SGHRS and CDR2 YFSETQ. Material for sequencing was naive CD4+ T cells from PBMCs. Subset meaning: CD45RA+ positively selected. The chain combines TRBV5-1 with TRBJ2-2, with 9 bases identical to TRBD1. This receptor was identified in a man between 18 and 35 years old in good health. Some clones in this sample may be carry-over from other donors' samples. CDR3 nucleotide sequence: TGCGCCAGCAGCGTGGACAGGGGGAACACCGGGGAGCTGTTTTTT. Encoded protein: CASSVDRGNTGELFF.